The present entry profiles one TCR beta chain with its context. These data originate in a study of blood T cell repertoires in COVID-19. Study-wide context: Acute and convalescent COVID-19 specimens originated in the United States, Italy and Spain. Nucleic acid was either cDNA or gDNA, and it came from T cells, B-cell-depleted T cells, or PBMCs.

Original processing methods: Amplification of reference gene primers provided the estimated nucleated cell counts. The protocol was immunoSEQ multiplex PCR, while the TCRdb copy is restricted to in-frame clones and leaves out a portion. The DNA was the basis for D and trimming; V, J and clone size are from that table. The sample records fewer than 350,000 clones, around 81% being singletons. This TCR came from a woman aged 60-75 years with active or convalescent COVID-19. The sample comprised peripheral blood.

Written as DNA, the CDR3 is TGTGCCAGCAGCACTCCGGGACAGGGGCGCTACGAGCAGTACTTC. Translated, it gives CASSTPGQGRYEQYF. The chain recombines TRBV7-6 with TRBJ2-7; 10 nucleotides match TRBD1. The CDR3 is 15 amino acids. The trim removed 5 bases at V and 3 bases at J, leaving 7 bases unmatched. The germline V gene has CDR1 SGHVS and CDR2 FNYEAQ.